This T cell receptor beta chain was captured in a study of blood T cell dynamics during melanoma immunotherapy. Study context: Patients with metastatic melanoma got pembrolizumab or nivolumab-ipilimumab as first-line care.

The CDR3 covers 16 residues. V trimming: 4 bases; J trimming: 6 bases; junction bases outside the gene matches: 8. Germline V gives CDR1 SGDLS, CDR2 YYNGEE. Regarding time point: pre-treatment baseline. Memory T cells counted as immune-effector cells when CD3+ CD4- CD8+ CD45RA- CD45RO-high CD27- CCR7-. Each sorted CD8+ T cell subset had its entire DNA loaded. Profiled with immunoSEQ multiplex PCR; TCRdb holds only in-frame clones, not every one. This table holds 1,200 or so clones, roughly 70% found once. Points from the study as a whole: Among sorted CD8+ subsets, immune-effector cells had the highest clonality and cell-free DNA similarity. Clones driving repertoire changes may be melanoma-specific or general immune activation.

Comments on this clone: Its target is not known.

The receptor's source is a human donor with melanoma. Here the sequenced sample was CD8+ T cells from blood, taken from a patient treated with checkpoint blockade. The chain combines TRBV9 with TRBJ2-2, with 11 positions matching TRBD1. The CDR3 loop is CASSSPGQGVSGELFF. Written as DNA, the CDR3 is TGTGCCAGCAGCTCTCCGGGACAGGGGGTTTCCGGGGAGCTGTTTTTT. The complete variable domain, with remaining parts taken from reference TRBV9 and TRBJ2-2, reads DSGVTQTPKHLITATGQRVTLRCSPRSGDLSVYWYQQSLDQGLQFLIQYYNGEERAKGNILERFSAQQFPDLHSELNLSSLELGDSALYFCASSSPGQGVSGELFFGEGSRLTVL.